A selection of T cell receptor beta chains follows, all from one sample in a study of shared clonotypes between healthy human individuals. Assay: immunoSEQ multiplex PCR; the TCRdb copy retains only in-frame clones and omits some. Counted here are millions of clones, around 96% occurring once; the ten biggest clones make up about 1.1%. The sequenced material came from naive CD8+ T cells sorted from blood. These TCRs come from a man aged 18 to 29 in good health. CDR3s include the opening cysteine and the closing phenylalanine or tryptophan. D genes are given only for firm matches. For some rows the clone size is stated as once, few or many, or as a class when expanded; others skip it.

V: TRBV11-2
size: -
J: TRBJ2-7
D: -
CDR3: CASSFHPGPGYEQYF
DNA: TGTGCCAGCAGCTTCCATCCAGGACCTGGCTACGAGCAGTACTTC

V: TRBV4-1
size: -
J: TRBJ2-3
D: -
CDR3: CASTPGPSTDTQYF
DNA: TGCGCCAGCACCCCTGGTCCTAGCACAGATACGCAGTATTTT

V: TRBV30
size: few
J: TRBJ1-1
D: TRBD1
CDR3: CAWSTIGQGYTEAFF
DNA: TGTGCCTGGAGTACTATCGGACAGGGCTACACTGAAGCTTTCTTT

V: TRBV29-1
size: -
J: TRBJ2-7
D: -
CDR3: CSVGIGFSSEQYF
DNA: TGCAGCGTTGGGATCGGGTTCTCCTCCGAGCAGTACTTC

V: TRBV19
size: -
J: TRBJ1-1
D: -
CDR3: CASNEDGRNTEAFF
DNA: TGTGCCAGTAATGAAGATGGCAGGAACACTGAAGCTTTCTTT

V: TRBV13
size: -
J: TRBJ2-7
D: -
CDR3: CASSLGGTGEVEQYF
DNA: TGTGCCAGCAGCTTAGGGGGGACCGGGGAAGTGGAGCAGTACTTC

V: TRBV30
size: -
J: TRBJ2-3
D: TRBD2
CDR3: CAWTLGGRTDTQYF
DNA: TGTGCCTGGACTTTGGGCGGGAGAACAGATACGCAGTATTTT

V: TRBV7-9
size: -
J: TRBJ2-4
D: TRBD2
CDR3: CASSPATSGRYIQYF
DNA: TGTGCCAGCAGCCCCGCGACTAGCGGGAGATACATTCAGTACTTC

V: TRBV6-5
size: -
J: TRBJ1-2
D: -
CDR3: CASSYPGGRDGYTF
DNA: TGTGCCAGCAGTTACCCGGGGGGCAGAGATGGCTACACCTTC

V: TRBV19
size: few
J: TRBJ2-7
D: -
CDR3: CASSPGHHYEQYF
DNA: TGTGCCAGTAGTCCGGGACACCACTACGAGCAGTACTTC

V: TRBV30
size: -
J: TRBJ1-4
D: -
CDR3: CAWSGTFSNEKLFF
DNA: TGTGCCTGGAGTGGGACGTTTAGTAATGAAAAACTGTTTTTT

V: TRBV7-9
size: -
J: TRBJ2-7
D: -
CDR3: CASSSEGEPTREQYF
DNA: TGTGCCAGCAGCTCCGAGGGCGAACCGACGCGGGAGCAGTACTTC

V: TRBV12-5
size: -
J: TRBJ2-2
D: TRBD1
CDR3: CASGLPPGQGEQANTGELFF
DNA: TGTGCTAGTGGTCTACCACCGGGACAGGGCGAACAGGCGAACACCGGGGAGCTGTTTTTT

V: TRBV10-3
size: -
J: TRBJ2-7
D: -
CDR3: CAISDLGEEQYF
DNA: TGTGCCATCAGTGATTTAGGGGAGGAGCAGTACTTC

V: TRBV7-9
size: once
J: TRBJ2-7
D: -
CDR3: CASSLARDEQYF
DNA: TGTGCCAGCAGCTTAGCTAGGGACGAGCAGTACTTC

V: TRBV27
size: -
J: TRBJ2-6
D: -
CDR3: CASSRVAGANVLTF
DNA: TGTGCCAGCAGTCGAGTCGCTGGGGCCAACGTCCTGACTTTC

V: TRBV13
size: once
J: TRBJ2-2
D: TRBD1
CDR3: CASSSESTGGTGELFF
DNA: TGTGCCAGCAGCTCAGAGTCAACAGGGGGCACCGGGGAGCTGTTTTTT

V: TRBV7-6
size: -
J: TRBJ2-1
D: TRBD1
CDR3: CASSFNRGDEQFF
DNA: TGTGCCAGCAGCTTCAACAGGGGAGATGAGCAGTTCTTC

V: TRBV21-1
size: -
J: TRBJ2-1
D: -
CDR3: CASSKAVGVAKAPEQFF
DNA: TGTGCCAGCAGCAAAGCAGTCGGAGTAGCAAAGGCGCCTGAGCAGTTCTTC

V: TRBV20-1
size: -
J: TRBJ2-1
D: -
CDR3: CSVAEQFF
DNA: TGCAGTGTGGCTGAGCAGTTCTTC

V: TRBV27
size: -
J: TRBJ2-4
D: -
CDR3: CASSSPTWNIQYF
DNA: TGTGCCAGCAGTTCTCCAACTTGGAACATTCAGTACTTC

V: TRBV4-3
size: -
J: TRBJ2-1
D: -
CDR3: CASSPGTSSYNEQFF
DNA: TGCGCCAGCAGCCCCGGGACTTCCTCCTACAATGAGCAGTTCTTC

V: TRBV28
size: once
J: TRBJ2-5
D: -
CDR3: CASSATGWQETQYF
DNA: TGTGCCAGCAGTGCCACAGGGTGGCAAGAGACCCAGTACTTC

V: TRBV7-6
size: once
J: TRBJ2-1
D: TRBD2
CDR3: CASRGGTSNNEQFF
DNA: TGTGCCAGCAGAGGCGGGACTAGCAACAATGAGCAGTTCTTC

V: TRBV5-6
size: -
J: TRBJ2-3
D: -
CDR3: CASSLLVGGHTDTQYF
DNA: TGTGCCAGCAGCTTGTTAGTGGGGGGGCACACAGATACGCAGTATTTT

V: TRBV11-3
size: -
J: TRBJ2-1
D: -
CDR3: CASSEGVQQFF
DNA: TGTGCCAGCAGCGAGGGGGTACAGCAGTTCTTC

V: TRBV2
size: -
J: TRBJ1-2
D: -
CDR3: CASSEEGIDYGYTF
DNA: TGTGCCAGCAGTGAAGAGGGAATCGACTATGGCTACACCTTC

V: TRBV15
size: -
J: TRBJ1-2
D: -
CDR3: CATSRAQPYGYTF
DNA: TGTGCCACCAGCAGAGCCCAGCCGTATGGCTACACCTTC

V: TRBV6-5
size: -
J: TRBJ2-5
D: TRBD1
CDR3: CASRSGTGATETQYF
DNA: TGTGCCAGCAGATCCGGGACAGGGGCGACGGAGACCCAGTACTTC

V: TRBV5-6
size: -
J: TRBJ2-1
D: TRBD1
CDR3: CASSSGPGQHNEQFF
DNA: TGTGCCAGCAGCTCCGGACCGGGACAGCACAATGAGCAGTTCTTC

V: TRBV28
size: once
J: TRBJ1-4
D: TRBD1
CDR3: CASSLEGALNEKLFF
DNA: TGTGCCAGCAGTTTAGAGGGGGCGCTAAATGAAAAACTGTTTTTT

V: TRBV18
size: few
J: TRBJ1-1
D: TRBD1
CDR3: CASSSDRLNTEAFF
DNA: TGTGCCAGCTCTTCGGACAGGTTGAACACTGAAGCTTTCTTT

V: TRBV27
size: -
J: TRBJ1-5
D: -
CDR3: CASSFLGQENQPQHF
DNA: TGTGCCAGCAGTTTCCTGGGACAAGAGAATCAGCCCCAGCATTTT